The rows below give T cell receptor beta chains drawn from one sample of a study of siplizumab effects on memory and regulatory T cells. The repertoire was sequenced with immunoSEQ multiplex PCR; TCRdb's copy has only in-frame clones and lacks some. The profile covers roughly 120,000 clones, with approximately 94% appearing a single time and roughly 1.7% taken by the ten largest. Sample: non-Treg CD4+ T cells sorted from blood. These receptor sequences come from a human donor in good health. The CDR3 runs from the conserved cysteine through the conserved F or W. Fields, in order: CDR3 protein, CDR3 DNA, J gene, D gene, clone size, V gene. D genes are given only for firm matches. Size is stated for part of the rows, as once, few or many counts, or as a class when the clone is expanded.

CDR3 protein: CAISENGRGSYNEQFF
CDR3 DNA: TGTGCCATCAGTGAGAACGGGCGGGGGTCCTACAATGAGCAGTTCTTC
J gene: TRBJ2-1
D gene: TRBD2
clone size: -
V gene: TRBV10-3

CDR3 protein: CASTPDFNYGYTF
CDR3 DNA: TGCGCCAGCACACCGGACTTTAACTATGGCTACACCTTC
J gene: TRBJ1-2
D gene: -
clone size: once
V gene: TRBV5-1

CDR3 protein: CASSRLPPGQHEQFF
CDR3 DNA: TGTGCCAGCAGTCGGCTCCCTCCGGGACAGCATGAGCAGTTCTTC
J gene: TRBJ2-1
D gene: TRBD1
clone size: once
V gene: TRBV6-5

CDR3 protein: CAWGRYTEAFF
CDR3 DNA: TGTGCCTGGGGTAGGTACACTGAAGCTTTCTTT
J gene: TRBJ1-1
D gene: -
clone size: -
V gene: TRBV30

CDR3 protein: CASSHHDKNIQYF
CDR3 DNA: TGTGCCAGTAGTCACCACGATAAAAACATTCAGTACTTC
J gene: TRBJ2-4
D gene: -
clone size: -
V gene: TRBV19

CDR3 protein: CASSWTSGARDTQYF
CDR3 DNA: TGTGCCAGCAGCTGGACTAGCGGGGCCCGGGATACGCAGTATTTT
J gene: TRBJ2-3
D gene: TRBD2
clone size: -
V gene: TRBV7-9

CDR3 protein: CASSYSGGRTIYF
CDR3 DNA: TGTGCCAGCAGTTACTCAGGAGGGAGGACCATATATTTT
J gene: TRBJ1-3
D gene: -
clone size: -
V gene: TRBV6-6

CDR3 protein: CASSSGTATYEQYF
CDR3 DNA: TGTGCCAGCAGTTCCGGGACAGCCACCTACGAGCAGTACTTC
J gene: TRBJ2-7
D gene: TRBD1
clone size: -
V gene: TRBV28

CDR3 protein: CASSFVRNTGELFF
CDR3 DNA: TGTGCCAGCAGTTTCGTTCGGAACACCGGGGAGCTGTTTTTT
J gene: TRBJ2-2
D gene: -
clone size: once
V gene: TRBV6-6

CDR3 protein: CASRQGAGKAFF
CDR3 DNA: TGTGCCAGCAGACAGGGGGCGGGGAAAGCTTTCTTT
J gene: TRBJ1-1
D gene: TRBD1
clone size: -
V gene: TRBV6-5

CDR3 protein: CASSLPAGNTDTQYF
CDR3 DNA: TGCGCCAGCAGCTTGCCAGCGGGAAACACAGATACGCAGTATTTT
J gene: TRBJ2-3
D gene: TRBD2
clone size: once
V gene: TRBV5-1